This T cell receptor beta chain appears in the sequencing data of a study of T cell responses to AZD1222 COVID-19 vaccine. Libraries were prepared by immunoSEQ multiplex PCR; TCRdb keeps only in-frame clonotypes and omits some of them. The repertoire includes about 150,000 clones, around 90% of them detected once, and 3.5% to 4.5% sits in the top ten. This CDR3 is built from 14 residues. The ends were cut back, 8 bases at V and 6 bases at J, with 18 bases in the middle. Germline V gene lookup returns CDR1 MNHEY and CDR2 SVGEGT. J is TRBJ2-3 and V is TRBV6-2 or TRBV6-3; D tentatively fits TRBD1 or TRBD2 (5 bases each). The sample consisted of peripheral blood, taken 28 days after the second AZD1222 dose. This sequence was found in an adult who received the AZD1222 COVID-19 vaccine. CDR3 residues: CASGPRRVADTQYF. The CDR3 DNA is TGTGCCAGCGGCCCTCGCAGGGTAGCGGATACGCAGTATTTT.